The 9 T cell receptor beta chains below were found in one sample sequenced in a study of shared clonotypes between healthy human individuals. This table comes from immunoSEQ multiplex PCR, and its TCRdb copy is limited to in-frame clones, with some not included. The data show 2.3 million or so clones, with just over 90% seen just once and under 0.45% held by the top ten. Material for sequencing was naive CD4+ T cells from PBMCs. The sample's subset: CD45RA+ positively selected. The receptors here all came from a young man in good health. Some clones in this sample may be carry-over from other donors' samples.

V and J are TRBV7-2 and TRBJ1-4, with D perhaps TRBD1 (6 bases). CDR1 is SGHTA, CDR2 FQGNSA, per germline. The CDR3 runs 15 residues. Trimming cost V 0 bases and J 6 bases, with 11 bases left between them. The CDR3: CASSLARDNYEKLFF. The CDR3, as DNA: TGTGCCAGCAGCTTAGCCCGGGACAACTATGAAAAACTGTTTTTT.

This clone was observed a few times. The chain links TRBV7-6 to TRBJ2-3, with D uncertain. Germline CDR1 SGHVS, CDR2 FNYEAQ. This CDR3 is 13 amino acids long. Trimming took off 5 bases at V and 4 bases at J, with 10 bases between the two ends. The CDR3 spells CASSAGLSDTQYF. CDR3 sequence (DNA): TGTGCCAGCAGCGCAGGATTATCAGATACGCAGTATTTT.

This clone is a singleton in its sample. The sample holds other DNA sequences that translate to the same CDR3. The gene calls are TRBV6-4 and TRBJ1-5, with D possibly being TRBD1 (5 bases). V was shortened by 4 bases and J by 4 bases, with 8 bases between the two germline ends. Germline loops: CDR1 MRHNA, CDR2 SNTAGT. There are 13 residues in the CDR3. CDR3 bases: TGTGCCAGCAGTGTTGGGGGAAATCAGCCCCAGCATTTT. It is translated as CASSVGGNQPQHF.

As regards this clone: Other DNA sequences in this specimen translate into the identical CDR3. The chain combines TRBV6-6 with TRBJ2-3, with D hard to call. V lost 6 bases to trimming and J lost 2 bases, with 3 bases between them. CDR1 is MNHNY and CDR2 is SVGAGI in the germline V gene (reference sequence). This CDR3 has 11 residues. As DNA, the CDR3 is TGTGCCAGCAGCACCACAGATACGCAGTATTTT. This translates into CASSTTDTQYF.

V usage is TRBV5-4 and J usage is TRBJ1-3, with D possibly matching TRBD1 (6 bases). The V and J ends lost 3 bases and 5 bases respectively, with 15 bases between them. CDR1 is SGHNT and CDR2 is YYREEE in the germline V gene (reference sequence). CDR3 length: 15 amino acids. The CDR3 nucleotides are TGTGCCAGCAGCTACCCCACCGGGGGCAGAAACACCATATATTTT. Protein product: CASSYPTGGRNTIYF.

The genes are TRBV15 and TRBJ2-5, with 8 bases fitting TRBD1. The CDR3 covers 15 residues. CDR1 LNHNV and CDR2 YYDKDF come from the germline V gene (reference sequence). J lost 1 base, V lost 1 base, and 2 bases had no gene match. The CDR3 loop reads CATSRARGPQETQYF. CDR3 sequence (DNA): TGTGCCACCAGCAGAGCCAGGGGGCCCCAAGAGACCCAGTACTTC.

The chain employs TRBV7-8 and TRBJ2-7, with D possibly TRBD1 on 5 matching bases. This CDR3 has 15 residues. The germline V and J ends were trimmed by 5 bases and 4 bases, with 18 bases remaining between them. The germline V gene has CDR1 SGHVS and CDR2 FQNEAQ. DNA of the CDR3: TGTGCCAGCAGCGCCGGTAGGGGTGGATCGTACGAGCAGTACTTC. Encoded protein: CASSAGRGGSYEQYF.

The chain recombines TRBV6-1 with TRBJ1-5, with a possible D match to TRBD1 (6 bases). The V and J ends lost 4 bases and 6 bases respectively, with 10 bases between them. CDR1 is MNHNS and CDR2 is SASEGT in the germline V gene. This CDR3 region has 13 residues. The CDR3 spells CASSVRTVQPQHF. CDR3 coding DNA: TGTGCCAGCAGTGTAAGGACAGTTCAGCCCCAGCATTTT.

This rearrangement joins TRBV5-1 to TRBJ2-3; 9 bases fit TRBD1. V dropped 4 bases and J dropped 6; count of bases not matched to a gene: 9. This CDR3 has 15 residues. Per the germline V gene, CDR1 is SGHRS and CDR2 is YFSETQ. CDR3 nucleotide sequence: TGCGCCAGCAGCCGTGGGGACAGGGCAGTGGATACGCAGTATTTT. This translates into CASSRGDRAVDTQYF.